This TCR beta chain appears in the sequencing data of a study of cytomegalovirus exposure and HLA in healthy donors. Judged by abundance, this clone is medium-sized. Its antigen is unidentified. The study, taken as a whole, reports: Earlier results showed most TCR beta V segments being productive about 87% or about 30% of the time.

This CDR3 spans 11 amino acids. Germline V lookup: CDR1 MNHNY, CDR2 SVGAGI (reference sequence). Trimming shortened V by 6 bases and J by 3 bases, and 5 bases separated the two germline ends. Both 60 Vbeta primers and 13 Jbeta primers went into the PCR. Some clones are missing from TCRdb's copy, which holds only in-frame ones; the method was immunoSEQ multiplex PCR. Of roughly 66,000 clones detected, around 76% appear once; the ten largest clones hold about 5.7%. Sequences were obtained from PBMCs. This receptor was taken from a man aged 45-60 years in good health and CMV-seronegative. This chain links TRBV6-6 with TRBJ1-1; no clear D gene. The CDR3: CASSPYTEAFF. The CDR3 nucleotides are TGTGCCAGCAGCCCCTACACTGAAGCTTTCTTT.